These T cell receptor beta chains were read from a single sample in a study of T-cell reconstitution after alpha-beta-depleted transplantation in children. MiXCR was run by TCRdb on the PCR reads, yielding one entry per CDR3 protein. The sample yields some 830,000 distinct CDR3 sequences, about 15% seen once. This material consisted of PBMCs, mostly from graft donor cells, taken 360 days after TCRalphabeta/CD19-depleted stem cell transplant. Receptors originate from a male patient between 5 and 17 years old who had a stem cell transplant for acute lymphoblastic leukemia, so the T cells may come from the graft donor. Both conserved end residues are part of each CDR3. The D gene is left open where the match is weak. Clone size appears in some rows only: once, few, many, or a class for an expanded clone.

d_gene	abundance	j_gene	v_gene	CDR3aa	CDR3nt
-	-	TRBJ2-5	TRBV6-5	CASSYATAQETQYF	TGTGCCAGCAGTTACGCTACGGCCCAAGAGACCCAGTACTTC
TRBD2	-	TRBJ2-1	TRBV5-4	CASSLTSGGAHEQFF	TGTGCCAGCAGCCTGACTAGCGGGGGGGCGCATGAGCAGTTCTTC
-	many	TRBJ2-1	TRBV20-1	CSAPRRGVDNEQFF	TGCAGTGCTCCCCGCAGGGGGGTGGACAATGAGCAGTTCTTC
-	few	TRBJ2-3	TRBV10-2	CASRILGPSTDTQYF	TGCGCCAGCAGGATTCTAGGACCTAGCACAGATACGCAGTATTTT
-	few	TRBJ1-6	TRBV6-5	CASSRQWKNSPLHF	TGTGCCAGCAGCCGACAGTGGAAAAATTCACCCCTCCACTTT
TRBD1	-	TRBJ2-3	TRBV5-1	CASSFLDRVRGQYF	TGCGCCAGCAGCTTCCTCGACAGGGTACGAGGGCAGTATTTT
TRBD2	few	TRBJ2-1	TRBV5-1	CASSITSGRARNEQFF	TGCGCCAGCAGCATAACTAGCGGGAGGGCGAGGAATGAGCAGTTCTTC
-	few	TRBJ1-6	TRBV27	CASSLRWGTRANNSPLHF	TGTGCCAGCAGTTTAAGGTGGGGGACCCGGGCAAATAATTCACCCCTCCACTTT
TRBD2	-	TRBJ2-7	TRBV12-3/TRBV12-4	CASSLGFGGSHEQYF	TGTGCCAGCAGCCTCGGTTTCGGCGGGAGCCACGAGCAGTACTTC
TRBD2	many	TRBJ2-1	TRBV14	CASSQRGDNEQFF	TGTGCCAGCAGCCAACGGGGGGACAATGAGCAGTTCTTC
-	many	TRBJ1-1	TRBV5-1	CASSWGPNTEAFF	TGCGCCAGCAGCTGGGGCCCCAACACTGAAGCTTTCTTT
TRBD1	many	TRBJ1-5	TRBV28	CASSPGDRGRNQPQHF	TGTGCCAGCAGTCCGGGGGACAGGGGGCGGAATCAGCCCCAGCATTTT
-	-	TRBJ2-7	TRBV2	CASSEPMTFYEQYF	TGTGCCAGCAGTGAACCCATGACCTTCTACGAGCAGTACTTC
TRBD2	-	TRBJ2-7	TRBV6-1	CASSTSSWTSGDYEQYF	TGTGCCAGCAGTACCTCCTCCTGGACTAGCGGGGACTACGAGCAGTACTTC
-	-	TRBJ2-3	TRBV3-1	CASSRDIFGTDTQYF	TGTGCCAGCAGCCGCGACATATTCGGAACAGATACGCAGTATTTT
TRBD1	-	TRBJ2-2	TRBV4-1	CASSQVQGASRYTGELFF	TGCGCCAGCAGCCAAGTCCAGGGGGCGAGTCGGTACACCGGGGAGCTGTTTTTT
TRBD2	few	TRBJ2-3	TRBV5-1	CASGTSDTDTQYF	TGCGCCAGTGGGACTAGTGATACAGATACGCAGTATTTT
TRBD2	few	TRBJ2-5	TRBV3-1	CASSPGLATLGGGTQYF	TGTGCCAGCAGCCCGGGACTAGCCACCCTGGGGGGAGGGACCCAGTACTTC
-	few	TRBJ2-4	TRBV18	CASSPPTELAKNIQYF	TGTGCCAGCTCACCACCTACAGAGCTAGCCAAAAACATTCAGTACTTC
TRBD2	-	TRBJ2-7	TRBV12-3/TRBV12-4	CASSSSRTSGSYEQYF	TGTGCCAGCAGTTCCTCTCGGACTAGCGGGAGCTACGAGCAGTACTTC
-	-	TRBJ2-1	TRBV12-3/TRBV12-4	CASSFSVDSYNEQFF	TGTGCCAGCAGTTTTAGCGTTGATTCCTACAATGAGCAGTTCTTC
-	-	TRBJ2-1	TRBV6-5	CASSSELRINNEQFF	TGTGCCAGCAGTTCAGAGCTAAGAATAAACAATGAGCAGTTCTTC
TRBD1	-	TRBJ2-7	TRBV29-1	CSVEGADRSSYEQYF	TGCAGCGTCGAGGGGGCGGACAGAAGCTCCTACGAGCAGTACTTC
TRBD2	few	TRBJ2-3	TRBV4-1	CASSLLGTSGRDTQYF	TGCGCCAGCAGTCTTCTCGGGACTAGCGGGAGGGATACGCAGTATTTT
TRBD1	-	TRBJ2-1	TRBV29-1	CSGERDRGLDEQFF	TGCAGCGGGGAGCGGGACAGGGGGCTGGATGAGCAGTTCTTC
-	-	TRBJ2-7	TRBV29-1	CSVEGAASSSYEQYF	TGCAGCGTTGAAGGAGCGGCCTCAAGCTCCTACGAGCAGTACTTC
-	-	TRBJ2-3	TRBV7-2	CASSLGGDRTDTQYF	TGTGCCAGCAGCTTAGGAGGGGACCGCACAGATACGCAGTATTTT
TRBD1	-	TRBJ2-3	TRBV6-5	CASSYPGTGGSRTDTQYF	TGTGCCAGCAGTTACCCCGGGACAGGGGGTAGTCGAACAGATACGCAGTATTTT
-	-	TRBJ1-3	TRBV29-1	CSVENPYSGNTIYF	TGCAGCGTTGAAAACCCCTACTCTGGAAACACCATATATTTT
TRBD2	few	TRBJ2-7	TRBV27	CASSYGEGPYEQYF	TGTGCCAGCAGTTACGGGGAGGGCCCCTACGAGCAGTACTTC
-	few	TRBJ2-3	TRBV7-9	CASSSFIVGSDTQYF	TGTGCCAGCAGCTCCTTCATAGTGGGGTCAGATACGCAGTATTTT
-	-	TRBJ1-3	TRBV5-6	CASSLPGRPRGNTIYF	TGTGCCAGCAGCTTGCCCGGACGGCCTCGGGGAAACACCATATATTTT
TRBD1	-	TRBJ1-2	TRBV7-8	CASSLGVGQGTNYGYTF	TGTGCCAGCAGCTTAGGTGTCGGACAGGGAACGAACTATGGCTACACCTTC
TRBD2	-	TRBJ2-1	TRBV7-9	CATSYNLAGGLHREQFF	TGTGCCACCAGCTATAACCTAGCGGGAGGGCTCCATCGGGAGCAGTTCTTC
-	-	TRBJ1-5	TRBV19	CATASMGRGNQPQHF	TGTGCCACAGCTTCAATGGGACGGGGCAATCAGCCCCAGCATTTT
-	few	TRBJ2-2	TRBV11-1	CASSSGQGGTGELFF	TGTGCCAGCAGCTCCGGACAGGGAGGGACCGGGGAGCTGTTTTTT
TRBD2	few	TRBJ2-1	TRBV4-1	CASSQLGLAGGKQFF	TGCGCCAGCAGCCAACTTGGACTAGCGGGGGGGAAGCAGTTCTTC
TRBD1	few	TRBJ2-2	TRBV25-1	CASTSQGASTGELFF	TGTGCCAGCACCTCACAGGGGGCGAGCACCGGGGAGCTGTTTTTT
-	few	TRBJ1-6	TRBV5-1	CASSLATERSYNSPLHF	TGCGCCAGCAGCTTGGCTACAGAAAGGTCCTATAATTCACCCCTCCACTTT
TRBD2	few	TRBJ2-5	TRBV5-1	CASIPSGTYQETQYF	TGCGCCAGCATCCCTAGCGGGACATACCAAGAGACCCAGTACTTC
-	-	TRBJ1-1	TRBV29-1	CSVEVISHEAFF	TGCAGCGTTGAAGTTATCAGTCACGAAGCTTTCTTT
TRBD1	-	TRBJ1-6	TRBV30	CAWSYGTGSSPLHF	TGTGCCTGGAGTTACGGGACAGGGTCTTCACCCCTCCACTTT
TRBD1	few	TRBJ1-1	TRBV12-5	CASGLVKDRDTEAFF	TGTGCTAGTGGTTTGGTTAAAGACAGGGACACTGAAGCTTTCTTT
-	few	TRBJ1-4	TRBV7-2	CASSLFKGRREKLFF	TGTGCCAGCAGCTTATTTAAGGGGCGTCGTGAAAAACTGTTTTTT
-	few	TRBJ2-7	TRBV5-6	CASSLEANYEQYF	TGTGCCAGCAGCTTGGAGGCAAACTACGAGCAGTACTTC
-	few	TRBJ2-3	TRBV7-3	CASRYHSRDTQYF	TGTGCCAGCAGGTACCACTCTAGAGATACGCAGTATTTT
-	few	TRBJ2-5	TRBV5-1	CASSLGLGAGEETQYF	TGCGCCAGCAGCTTGGGATTGGGGGCTGGAGAGGAGACCCAGTACTTC
-	few	TRBJ2-3	TRBV10-3	CAIEAGSTDTQYF	TGTGCCATCGAGGCGGGCAGCACAGATACGCAGTATTTT
TRBD1	-	TRBJ1-2	TRBV12-3/TRBV12-4	CASSRGQGGNIYGYTF	TGTGCCAGCAGCCGGGGACAGGGTGGGAATATCTATGGCTACACCTTC
-	many	TRBJ1-1	TRBV27	CASSYGAEAFF	TGTGCCAGCAGTTATGGGGCTGAAGCTTTCTTT
-	many	TRBJ2-7	TRBV5-1	CASSLELEQYF	TGCGCCAGCAGCTTGGAGCTCGAGCAGTACTTC
TRBD2	-	TRBJ2-1	TRBV18	CASSAAGGFNEQFF	TGTGCCAGCTCAGCTGCGGGAGGCTTCAATGAGCAGTTCTTC
-	few	TRBJ1-5	TRBV20-1	CSAREALGNQPQHF	TGCAGTGCTAGGGAGGCGCTTGGCAATCAGCCCCAGCATTTT
-	-	TRBJ2-2	TRBV2	CASSEAGTRTGELFF	TGTGCCAGCAGTGAAGCTGGGACAAGAACCGGGGAGCTGTTTTTT
-	many	TRBJ2-7	TRBV12-3/TRBV12-4	CASSRPAGYTPYEQYF	TGTGCCAGCAGTAGACCAGCGGGTTATACCCCCTACGAGCAGTACTTC